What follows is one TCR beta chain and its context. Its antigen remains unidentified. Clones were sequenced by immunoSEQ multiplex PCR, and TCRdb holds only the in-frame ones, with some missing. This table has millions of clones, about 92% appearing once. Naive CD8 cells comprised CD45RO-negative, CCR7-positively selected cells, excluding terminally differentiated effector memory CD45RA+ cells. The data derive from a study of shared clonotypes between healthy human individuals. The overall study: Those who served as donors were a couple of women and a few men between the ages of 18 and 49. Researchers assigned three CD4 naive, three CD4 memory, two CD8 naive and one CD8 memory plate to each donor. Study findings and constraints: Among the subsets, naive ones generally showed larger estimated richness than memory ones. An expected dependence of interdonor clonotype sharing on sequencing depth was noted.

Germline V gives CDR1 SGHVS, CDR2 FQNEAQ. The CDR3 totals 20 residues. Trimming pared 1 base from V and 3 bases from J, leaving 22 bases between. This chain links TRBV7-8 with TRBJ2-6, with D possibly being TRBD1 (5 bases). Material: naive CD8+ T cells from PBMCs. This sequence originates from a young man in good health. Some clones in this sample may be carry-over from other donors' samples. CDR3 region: CASSLGYPRRQPGGANVLTF. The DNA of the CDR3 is TGTGCCAGCAGCTTAGGGTACCCCCGGAGACAGCCTGGTGGGGCCAACGTCCTGACTTTC.